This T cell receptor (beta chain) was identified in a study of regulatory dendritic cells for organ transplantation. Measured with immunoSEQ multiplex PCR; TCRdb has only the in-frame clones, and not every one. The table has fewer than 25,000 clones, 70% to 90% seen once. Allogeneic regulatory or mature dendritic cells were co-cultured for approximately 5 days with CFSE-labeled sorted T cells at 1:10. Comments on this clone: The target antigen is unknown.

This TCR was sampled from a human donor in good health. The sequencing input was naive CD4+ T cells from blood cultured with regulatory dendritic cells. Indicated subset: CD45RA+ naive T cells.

DNA for the CDR3: TGCAGTGGGATAGCAGACTATGGCTACACCTTC. It codes for CSGIADYGYTF. The chain couples TRBV20-1 to TRBJ1-2; D remains ambiguous. The CDR3 is 11 amino acids. The V gene's germline CDR1 is DFQATT and CDR2 SNEGSKA (reference sequence). The germline V and J ends were trimmed by 7 bases and 3 bases, with 9 bases remaining between them.